A single sample gave rise to the 12 T cell receptor beta chains below, sequenced in a study of T-cell reconstitution after alpha-beta-depleted transplantation in children. TCRbeta library preparation incorporated unique molecular identifiers. TCRdb used MiXCR to reprocess the PCR reads, holding one entry per CDR3 protein. This repertoire shows around 210,000 distinct CDR3 sequences, approximately 6.9% found once; its top ten account for 4.5% to 6.5%. Specimen: PBMCs, collected before TCRalphabeta/CD19-depleted stem cell transplant. The receptors here all came from a boy aged 2-15 years with acute lymphoblastic leukemia, due to receive a stem cell transplant.

This clonotype was picked up a small number of times. This chain links TRBV12-5 with TRBJ2-3, with 7 nucleotides matching TRBD2. CDR1 is LGHNT and CDR2 is FRNRAP in the germline V gene. Trimming cost V 0 bases and J 6 bases; bases outside gene matches: 12. CDR3 length equals 17 residues. The chain's CDR3 is CASGLVSGADASDTQYF. CDR3 bases: TGTGCTAGTGGTTTGGTAAGCGGGGCAGATGCTTCGGATACGCAGTATTTT.

This clonotype came up many times. This sequence joins TRBV11-1 and TRBJ2-5; the match to TRBD1 covers 7 bases. V was pared by 4 bases and J by 5 bases, with 19 bases of the junction left unmatched. This CDR3 comprises 18 residues. Germline V lookup: CDR1 SGHAT, CDR2 FQDESV (reference sequence). The CDR3 sequence: CASSSPGTVRETTETQYF. CDR3 in DNA: TGTGCCAGCAGCTCGCCCGGGACAGTCAGGGAAACTACGGAGACCCAGTACTTC. The variable domain in full, completed from reference TRBV11-1 and TRBJ2-5, reads EAEVAQSPRYKITEKSQAVAFWCDPISGHATLYWYRQILGQGPELLVQFQDESVVDDSQLPKDRFSAERLKGVDSTLKIQPAELGDSAMYLCASSSPGTVRETTETQYFGPGTRLLVL.

This clonotype was seen many times. V and J are TRBV24-1 and TRBJ2-1; no firm D call. The CDR3 has 13 residues. The germline CDR1 and CDR2 sequences are KGHDR and SFDVKD. V gave up 0 bases and J gave up 12 bases, with 11 bases separating them. This CDR3 reads CATSDLRFKGQFF. In DNA form, the CDR3 reads TGTGCCACCAGTGATTTGCGATTTAAGGGGCAGTTCTTC.

This clonotype showed up many times. The chain employs TRBV3-1 and TRBJ2-1; D remains unclear. Germline V gene sequence: CDR1 LGHDT, CDR2 YNNKEL (reference sequence). The CDR3 loop spans 12 amino acids. V was pared by 1 base and J by 6 bases, with 4 bases between. CDR3 region: CASSQAFNEQFF. DNA of the CDR3: TGTGCCAGCAGCCAAGCGTTCAATGAGCAGTTCTTC.

This clonotype was detected only a few times. The junction shows a germline mismatch at one end, possibly a read error. The DNA of the CDR3 is TGTGCCAGCAGTTTACAGGGAGGCCCCTCCCACGAGCAGTACTTC. This gives the protein CASSLQGGPSHEQYF. V gene TRBV27 combines with J gene TRBJ2-7, with D maybe TRBD2 (6 bases). The CDR3 loop spans 15 amino acids. Germline-derived CDR1 and CDR2 are MNHEY and SMNVEV (reference sequence).

This clonotype occurred many times. The rearrangement joins TRBV29-1 to TRBJ2-1, with 8 bases fitting TRBD2. The germline V gene has CDR1 SQVTM and CDR2 ANQGSEA. This CDR3 comprises 15 residues. The ends lost 7 bases at V and 12 bases at J; junction bases unmatched: 20. In nucleotides, the CDR3 is TGCAGCGGATCCCCAATAGGCAGCGGGAGTTGGGTGCAGTTCTTC. Amino acid sequence: CSGSPIGSGSWVQFF.

This clonotype has ten or more counts. The chain has TRBV5-1 and TRBJ2-3; D might be TRBD1 (6 bases). This CDR3 region has 15 residues. Germline V CDR1 and CDR2: SGHRS, YFSETQ. Between the trimmed V and J ends, which lost 4 bases and 6 bases, there was a span of 18 bases. This chain's CDR3 is CASSPPGAPSDTQYF. The CDR3 DNA sequence: TGCGCCAGCAGCCCTCCAGGGGCCCCCTCTGATACGCAGTATTTT. The full variable domain, with the rest looked up from reference TRBV5-1 and TRBJ2-3, is KAGVTQTPRYLIKTRGQQVTLSCSPISGHRSVSWYQQTPGQGLQFLFEYFSETQRNKGNFPGRFSGRQFSNSRSEMNVSTLELGDSALYLCASSPPGAPSDTQYFGPGTRLTVL.

This clonotype was recorded many times. The chain combines TRBV5-1 with TRBJ2-5; 10 bases line up with TRBD1. The CDR3 has 17 residues. Germline lookup yields CDR1 SGHRS and CDR2 YFSETQ. V shed 0 bases and J 4 bases; nucleotides not matched to a gene: 9. CDR3 residues: CASSLALLTGGVETQYF. For the CDR3, the DNA is TGCGCCAGCAGCTTGGCCCTCCTGACAGGGGGCGTAGAGACCCAGTACTTC.

In this sample, this clonotype turned up a few times. The rearrangement uses TRBV29-1 and TRBJ1-1; D is unclear. The V end lost 5 bases, the J end lost 4 bases, and 11 bases lay between the germline ends. In germline, CDR1 is SQVTM, CDR2 ANQGSEA. The CDR3 runs 12 residues. The CDR3 region is CSVSSWGTEAFF. For the CDR3, the DNA is TGCAGCGTTTCAAGCTGGGGCACTGAAGCTTTCTTT.

This clonotype was seen at least ten times. The rearrangement uses TRBV12-3 or TRBV12-4 and TRBJ2-5; 7 positions agree with TRBD2. The junction had 13 bases not matched to a gene; V was cut back by 7 bases and J by 5 bases. CDR3 length equals 15 residues. The CDR3 DNA reads TGTGCCAGCATTCCTACGAGCGGGGAATATGAGACCCAGTACTTC. Translating it yields CASIPTSGEYETQYF.

The chain couples TRBV11-2 to TRBJ2-5; D is ambiguous. The germline CDR1 and CDR2 sequences are SGHAT and FQNNGV. The CDR3 runs 11 residues. V lost 5 bases and J lost 9, with 10 bases in between. CDR3 nucleotides: TGTGCCAGCAGCCCCGGTAGGGCCCAGTACTTC. Encoded protein: CASSPGRAQYF.

This chain connects TRBV6-2 or TRBV6-3 to TRBJ2-1; TRBD1 might be the D (5 bases). This CDR3 is 15 amino acids long. The germline V gene has CDR1 MNHEY and CDR2 SVGEGT. V was cut by 6 bases and J by 6 bases, with 18 bases left in between. The CDR3 DNA reads as TGTGCCAGCAGCCTAGGGGTAGTCGTTGCCAATGAGCAGTTCTTC. Encoded protein: CASSLGVVVANEQFF.